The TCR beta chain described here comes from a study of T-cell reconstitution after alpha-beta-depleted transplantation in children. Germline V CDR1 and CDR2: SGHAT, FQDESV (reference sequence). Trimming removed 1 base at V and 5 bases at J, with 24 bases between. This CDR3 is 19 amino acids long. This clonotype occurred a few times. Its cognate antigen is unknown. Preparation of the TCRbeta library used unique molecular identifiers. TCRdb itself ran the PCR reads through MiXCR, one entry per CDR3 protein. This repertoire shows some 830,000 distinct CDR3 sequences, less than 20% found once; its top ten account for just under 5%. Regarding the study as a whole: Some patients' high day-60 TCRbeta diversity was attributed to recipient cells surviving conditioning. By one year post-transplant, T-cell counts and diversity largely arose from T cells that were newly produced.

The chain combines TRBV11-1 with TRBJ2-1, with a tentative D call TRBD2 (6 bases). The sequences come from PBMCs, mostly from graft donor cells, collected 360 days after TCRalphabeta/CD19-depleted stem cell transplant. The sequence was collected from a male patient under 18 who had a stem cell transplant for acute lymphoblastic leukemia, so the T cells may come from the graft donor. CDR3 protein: CASSLVAQGGTSWNNEQFF. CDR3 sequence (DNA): TGTGCCAGCAGCTTAGTTGCCCAGGGAGGTACTAGCTGGAACAATGAGCAGTTCTTC.